This T cell receptor (beta chain) originates from a study of cytomegalovirus exposure and HLA in healthy donors. In the study overall: Earlier, 95 million to 140 million unique TCR beta sequences were recovered from around 200 million T cells by an analysis.

The PCR ran on 60 Vbeta and 13 Jbeta primers. Libraries were prepared by immunoSEQ multiplex PCR; TCRdb keeps only in-frame clonotypes and omits some of them. The table has approximately 130,000 clones, approximately 80% seen once. The CDR3 totals 19 residues. The trim removed 1 base at V and 0 bases at J, leaving 9 bases unmatched. CDR1 and CDR2 (germline): MGHRA, YSYEKL. A single count supports this clone. Sequencing input: PBMCs. This chain uses TRBV4-1 with TRBJ2-6, with 7 bases matching TRBD1. This receptor was obtained from a boy between 2 and 10 years old in good health and CMV-seronegative. The CDR3 coding sequence is TGCGCCAGCAGCCAAGTAGAAGTGACAGGGAGCTCTGGGGCCAACGTCCTGACTTTC. This codes for CASSQVEVTGSSGANVLTF.